This T cell receptor beta chain was documented in a study of blood T cell repertoires in COVID-19. The protocol was immunoSEQ multiplex PCR, while the TCRdb copy is restricted to in-frame clones and leaves out a portion. Here the sample spans 380,000 or so clones, roughly 86% being singletons. Donors of Cohort 3 who recovered were those that had two negative PCRs, clearance, or symptom resolution. V lost 0 bases, J lost 2 bases, and 10 bases lay in between. The CDR3 totals 15 residues. Germline CDR1 reads MNHEY; CDR2 reads SVGAGI. The TCR originated in a man aged 25-45 years who had recovered from COVID-19. Specimen: PBMCs or T cells enriched from blood (not recorded which). This sequence joins TRBV6-5 and TRBJ1-2; D uncertain. This CDR3 reads CASSYSGRLNYGYTF. The CDR3 region has the DNA TGTGCCAGCAGTTACTCGGGCAGATTAAACTATGGCTACACCTTC.